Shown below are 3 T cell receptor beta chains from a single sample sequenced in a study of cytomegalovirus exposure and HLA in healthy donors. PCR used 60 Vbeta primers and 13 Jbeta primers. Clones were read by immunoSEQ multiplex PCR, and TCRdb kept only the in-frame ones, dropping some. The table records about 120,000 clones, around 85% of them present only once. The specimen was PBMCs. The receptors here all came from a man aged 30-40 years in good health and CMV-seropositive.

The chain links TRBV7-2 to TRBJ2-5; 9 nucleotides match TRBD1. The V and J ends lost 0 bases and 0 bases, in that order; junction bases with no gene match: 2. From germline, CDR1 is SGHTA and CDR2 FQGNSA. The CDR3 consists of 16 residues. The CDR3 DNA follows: TGTGCCAGCAGCTTAGCGACAGGGGGGTACCAAGAGACCCAGTACTTC. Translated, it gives CASSLATGGYQETQYF. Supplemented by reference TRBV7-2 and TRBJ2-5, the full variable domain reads GAGVSQSPSNKVTEKGKDVELRCDPISGHTALYWYRQSLGQGLEFLIYFQGNSAPDKSGLPSDRFSAERTGGSVSTLTIQRTQQEDSAVYLCASSLATGGYQETQYFGPGTRLLVL.

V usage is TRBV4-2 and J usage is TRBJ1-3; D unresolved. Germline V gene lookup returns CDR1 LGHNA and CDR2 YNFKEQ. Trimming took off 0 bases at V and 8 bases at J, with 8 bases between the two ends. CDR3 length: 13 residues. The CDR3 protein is CASSQEVSDTIYF. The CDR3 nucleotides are TGTGCCAGCAGCCAAGAGGTCTCGGACACCATATATTTT.

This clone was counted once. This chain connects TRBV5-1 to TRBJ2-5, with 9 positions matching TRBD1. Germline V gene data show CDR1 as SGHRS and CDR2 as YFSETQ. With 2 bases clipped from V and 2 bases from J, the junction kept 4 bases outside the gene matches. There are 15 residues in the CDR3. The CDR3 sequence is CASSLSTGGQETQYF. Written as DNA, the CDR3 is TGCGCCAGCAGCTTATCGACAGGGGGGCAAGAGACCCAGTACTTC.